One sample yielded the 17 T cell receptor beta chains listed below, sequenced in a study of tumor and adjacent non-tumor tissue in lung cancer. The library came from three nested PCR rounds adapted from ARM-PCR protocols. TCRdb re-analysed the multiplex PCR reads in MiXCR, keeping a single row per CDR3 protein. The sample has over 100,000 distinct CDR3 sequences, 60% to 80% seen once. The template was RNA from unsorted bulk tissue. Distant lung tissue was collected more than 3 cm away from the tumor edge. Sequenced sample: distant non-tumor lung tissue. The receptors stem from a man between 60 and 75 years old with non-small cell lung cancer.

In this sample, this clonotype turned up many times. The chain employs TRBV11-2 and TRBJ2-5; D is ambiguous. V was trimmed by 5 bases and J by 9 bases, leaving 10 bases between them. CDR1 is SGHAT and CDR2 is FQNNGV in the germline V gene. The CDR3 runs 11 residues. CDR3 DNA: TGTGCCAGCAGCGCGAATAGGGCCCAGTACTTC. This gives the protein CASSANRAQYF.

Points on this clonotype: The junction and the germline gene differ at one end; a read error may be behind it. J is TRBJ1-5 and V is TRBV20-1; TRBD1 aligns across 8 bases. Germline V CDR1 and CDR2: DFQATT, SNEGSKA (reference sequence). The CDR3 has 16 amino acids. The CDR3 DNA is TGCAGTGCTAGAGCTTTGGGACAGGCGAGCAATCAGCTCCAGCATTTT. This gives the protein CSARALGQASNQLQHF.

A few counts support this clonotype. Possible read error: a much larger clone is one base away. The chain combines TRBV28 with TRBJ1-5; TRBD1 is a possible D gene (5 bases). V dropped 10 bases and J dropped 7 bases, with 26 bases sitting between them. The CDR3 contains 16 residues. Per germline, CDR1 MDHEN and CDR2 SYDVKM. DNA for the CDR3: TGTGCCAACAGGCCCTTTTCAAGGACTCCGAGCCAGCCCCAGCATTTT. The encoded protein is CANRPFSRTPSQPQHF.

This clonotype was observed once. A much bigger clone sits one base away, suggesting this may be a read error. The rearrangement uses TRBV28 and TRBJ2-3, with 7 bases identical to TRBD2. Germline V gene data show CDR1 as MDHEN and CDR2 as SYDVKM. The CDR3 is 15 residues long. The CDR3 bases are TGTGCCATCAACGCTCCGGGACTACCCACAGATAAGCAGTATTTT. Amino acids: CAINAPGLPTDKQYF.

This clonotype has only one observation. This chain joins TRBV20-1 and TRBJ1-2; no clear D. V was cut by 3 bases and J by 10 bases, with 6 bases left in between. The germline V gene has CDR1 DFQATT and CDR2 SNEGSKA (reference sequence). The CDR3 has 9 amino acids. The CDR3 region has the DNA TGCAGTGCTAGTCGTGACTACACCTTC. This codes for CSASRDYTF.

As concerns this clonotype: A read error may produce the germline difference seen at one junction end. The J gene is TRBJ2-4, the V gene TRBV11-3; weak D call: TRBD2 (5 bases). The CDR3 loop spans 14 amino acids. Germline lookup yields CDR1 SGHNT and CDR2 YENEEA. The CDR3 DNA is TGTGCCAGCAGCCGAGGGCCGGGTAAAAAGATTCAGTACTTC. Its protein is CASSRGPGKKIQYF. The variable domain in full, with the rest retrieved from reference TRBV11-3 and TRBJ2-4, is EAGVVQSPRYKIIEKKQPVAFWCNPISGHNTLYWYLQNLGQGPELLIRYENEEAVDDSQLPKDRFSAERLKGVDSTLKIQPAELGDSAVYLCASSRGPGKKIQYFGAGTRLSVL.

The chain links TRBV6-2 or TRBV6-3 to TRBJ1-5, with a possible D match to TRBD1 (5 bases). The CDR3 length is 14 residues. Trimming pared 9 bases from V and 8 bases from J, leaving 20 bases between. Germline V gene lookup returns CDR1 MNHEY and CDR2 SVGEGT. The CDR3 region is CASSSDSLYEPQHF. CDR3 in DNA: TGTGCCAGTAGCTCCGACAGCCTTTATGAGCCCCAGCATTTT.

As to this clonotype: Relative to the germline gene, one junction end is altered; a read error may explain this. This chain joins TRBV29-1 and TRBJ2-3, with D perhaps TRBD1 (8 bases). CDR3 size: 14 residues. Germline loops: CDR1 SQVTM, CDR2 ANQGSEA. CDR3 bases: TGCAGCGTAGCGGGACAGGAGAGCACAGATATGCAGTATTTT. Translated, it gives CSVAGQESTDMQYF.

In regard to this clonotype: Mismatch with germline at one junction end may stem from a read error. The V and J genes are TRBV11-2 and TRBJ2-4, with D possibly TRBD1 on 6 matching bases. Germline V gene sequence: CDR1 SGHAT, CDR2 FQNNGV. The length of the CDR3 is 17 residues. CDR3 protein: CFSNRDISGVAKNIHYF. CDR3 sequence (DNA): TGTTTCAGCAACCGTGATATCTCAGGGGTCGCCAAAAACATTCACTACTTC.

The J gene is TRBJ2-5, the V gene TRBV7-9; D is unclear. Deletions cut 5 bases from V and 5 bases from J, with 15 bases between. This CDR3 is built from 14 residues. The V gene's germline CDR1 is SEHNR and CDR2 FQNEAQ (reference sequence). CDR3 in amino acids: CASSVAGHGETQYF. The CDR3 DNA reads as TGTGCCAGCAGCGTCGCCGGGCACGGTGAGACCCAGTACTTC.

About this clonotype itself: One base away lies a much larger clone, so this may be a sequencing read error. The DNA of the CDR3 is TGTGCCAGCAGCCGCCTCTCTTCGCCGAGTAGGCCGTATGGCTACACCTTC. Protein product: CASSRLSSPSRPYGYTF. This chain uses TRBV5-4 with TRBJ1-2; D ambiguous. Trimming left V 4 bases short and J 5 bases short, with 24 bases between. CDR1 is SGHNT, CDR2 YYREEE, per germline (reference sequence). There are 17 residues in the CDR3.

This clonotype turned up a few times. The V and J genes are TRBV19 and TRBJ2-1; TRBD2 agrees at 10 bases. The trim removed 4 bases at V and 3 bases at J, leaving 0 bases unmatched. Germline CDR1 is LNHDA and CDR2 is SQIVND (reference sequence). The CDR3 has 14 residues. This chain's CDR3 is CASSRTSGYNEQFF. The CDR3 DNA reads as TGTGCCAGTAGTAGGACTAGCGGCTACAATGAGCAGTTCTTC.

V gene TRBV6-5 combines with J gene TRBJ2-7; perhaps TRBD2 as D (5 bases). CDR1 and CDR2 from the germline V gene are MNHEY and SVGAGI. This CDR3 region has 17 residues. The CDR3 nucleotides read TGTACCACCAGCCCCACAGCAGGTCGGACTGGAACCTACGAGCAGTACTTC. It specifies CTTSPTAGRTGTYEQYF.

The gene calls are TRBV29-1 and TRBJ2-2; 11 positions match TRBD1. The CDR3 spans 14 residues. The germline gives CDR1 SQVTM, CDR2 ANQGSEA. Written as DNA, the CDR3 is TGCAGTGCCTGGACAGGGGGCGCGTCCGGGGAGCTGTTTTTT. Translated, it gives CSAWTGGASGELFF.

About this clonotype itself: This may arise from a read error, as a much more abundant clone is one base away. This chain links TRBV20-1 with TRBJ2-5, with 10 bases that match TRBD2. CDR3 length: 11 residues. Germline CDR1 DFQATT, CDR2 SNEGSKA (reference sequence). The CDR3 sequence is CSALAGETQHF. CDR3 nucleotide sequence: TGCAGTGCCCTAGCGGGGGAGACCCAGCACTTC.

This chain joins TRBV5-6 and TRBJ1-1, with D unclear. The CDR3 is 13 residues long. V was trimmed by 10 bases and J by 8 bases, leaving 21 bases between them. The V gene's germline CDR1 is SGHDT and CDR2 YYEEEE. CDR3 residues: CASRGGNMREAFF. The CDR3 region has the DNA TGTGCCTCCCGAGGAGGGAACATGAGGGAAGCTTTCTTT.

By frequency in the sample, this clonotype is medium-sized (0.01 to 0.1%). The chain links TRBV6-5 to TRBJ1-2; D might be TRBD1 (6 bases). V was trimmed by 7 bases and J by 4 bases, leaving 13 bases between them. Germline V CDR1 and CDR2: MNHEY, SVGAGI. This CDR3 spans 13 amino acids. The CDR3: CASMAGDAYGYTF. The CDR3 nucleotides are TGTGCCAGCATGGCAGGGGACGCCTATGGCTACACCTTC.